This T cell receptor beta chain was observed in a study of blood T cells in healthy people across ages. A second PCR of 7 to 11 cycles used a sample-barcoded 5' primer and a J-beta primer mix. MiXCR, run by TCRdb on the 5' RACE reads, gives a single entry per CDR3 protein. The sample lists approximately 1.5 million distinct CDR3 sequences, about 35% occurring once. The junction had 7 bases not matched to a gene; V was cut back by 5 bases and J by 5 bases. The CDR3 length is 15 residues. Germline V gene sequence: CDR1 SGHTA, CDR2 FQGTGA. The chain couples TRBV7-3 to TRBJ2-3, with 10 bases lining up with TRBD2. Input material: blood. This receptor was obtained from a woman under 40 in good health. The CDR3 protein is CASSRSSGRLDTQYF. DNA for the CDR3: TGTGCCAGCAGCCGGAGTAGCGGGAGGTTAGATACGCAGTATTTT.